Listed here are 23 T cell receptor beta chains from one sample, sequenced in a study of cytomegalovirus exposure and HLA in healthy donors. It was with 60 Vbeta and 13 Jbeta primers that the PCR ran. This table comes from immunoSEQ multiplex PCR, and its TCRdb copy is limited to in-frame clones, with some not included. The sample records 110,000 to 150,000 clones, roughly 80% being singletons. Input material: PBMCs. Receptor source: a female donor in good health and CMV-seronegative.

V usage is TRBV29-1 and J usage is TRBJ1-5; D perhaps matches TRBD1 (6 bases). CDR3 length: 16 residues. The V gene's germline CDR1 is SQVTM and CDR2 ANQGSEA. Trimming took off 5 bases at V and 1 base at J, with 18 bases between the two ends. The CDR3 DNA reads TGCAGCGTTTTAGAGGGGGGGTCATGGAGCAATCAGCCCCAGCATTTT. Translation: CSVLEGGSWSNQPQHF.

The V and J genes are TRBV4-1 and TRBJ2-3; D might be TRBD2 (5 bases). The V end was cut by 6 bases, the J end by 2 bases, with 15 bases between. Germline V gene data show CDR1 as MGHRA and CDR2 as YSYEKL. The CDR3 has 15 amino acids. The CDR3 nucleotides read TGCGCCAGCAGGGCCGTAGCGTCCTTCACAGATACGCAGTATTTT. It codes for CASRAVASFTDTQYF.

The count of this clone is one. The rearrangement uses TRBV27 and TRBJ1-1; possible D gene TRBD1, 6 bases. Germline V lookup: CDR1 MNHEY, CDR2 SMNVEV (reference sequence). This CDR3 has 15 amino acids. V lost 3 bases to trimming and J lost 1 base, with 12 bases between them. The DNA of the CDR3 is TGTGCCAGCAGTTTGGGGACAAGCCGGAACACTGAAGCTTTCTTT. The encoded protein is CASSLGTSRNTEAFF.

This clone was counted a few times. Additional DNA sequences in this sample encode the identical CDR3. The chain uses TRBV9 and TRBJ2-5; D perhaps matches TRBD2 (5 bases). The CDR3 has 14 amino acids. The V gene's germline CDR1 is SGDLS and CDR2 YYNGEE. V was cut by 0 bases and J by 2 bases, with 8 bases left in between. The CDR3 loop is CASSVGGSQETQYF. The CDR3, as DNA: TGTGCCAGCAGCGTAGGAGGGAGTCAAGAGACCCAGTACTTC.

The chain is built from TRBV5-1 and TRBJ2-7; D possibly corresponds to TRBD1 (5 bases). With 0 bases removed from V and 5 bases from J, the gap between germline ends came to 9 bases. CDR1 is SGHRS, CDR2 YFSETQ, per germline. There are 13 residues in the CDR3. CDR3 loop: CASSLDPGNEQYF. CDR3 DNA sequence: TGCGCCAGCAGCTTGGATCCAGGGAACGAGCAGTACTTC.

The chain is built from TRBV4-1 and TRBJ2-3, with D perhaps TRBD1 (6 bases). This CDR3 comprises 16 residues. Germline V gives CDR1 MGHRA, CDR2 YSYEKL. V dropped 0 bases and J dropped 3 bases, with 13 bases sitting between them. The CDR3 here is CASSQDGTPGTDTQYF. CDR3 coding DNA: TGCGCCAGCAGCCAAGATGGGACACCAGGAACAGATACGCAGTATTTT.

This chain links TRBV28 with TRBJ2-7, with 7 bases identical to TRBD2. V lost 2 bases and J lost 2; bases outside the gene matches: 12. CDR1 and CDR2 (germline): MDHEN, SYDVKM. CDR3 length: 17 residues. The CDR3 loop is CASSLTLAEGVPYEQYF. The CDR3 nucleotides are TGTGCCAGCAGTTTAACCCTAGCGGAGGGAGTCCCCTACGAGCAGTACTTC.

This sequence joins TRBV7-9 and TRBJ2-7; 9 bases align to TRBD1. The CDR3 length is 14 residues. Trimming at V came to 6 bases and at J to 1 base, leaving 4 bases not matched to a gene. CDR1 is SEHNR and CDR2 is FQNEAQ in the germline V gene (reference sequence). For the CDR3, the DNA is TGTGCCAGCAGTAGGACAGGGGCTTCCTACGAGCAGTACTTC. Translation: CASSRTGASYEQYF. The whole variable domain, filled in from reference TRBV7-9 and TRBJ2-7, reads DTGVSQNPRHKITKRGQNVTFRCDPISEHNRLYWYRQTLGQGPEFLTYFQNEAQLEKSRLLSDRFSAERPKGSFSTLEIQRTEQGDSAMYLCASSRTGASYEQYFGPGTRLTVT.

CDR3 region: CASSQESRSSEQFF. For the CDR3, the DNA is TGCGCCAGCAGCCAAGAATCGAGATCAAGTGAGCAGTTCTTC. The V and J genes are TRBV4-1 and TRBJ2-1; D uncertain. Trimming took 0 bases from V and 9 from J, leaving 12 bases between them. CDR1 and CDR2 from the germline V gene are MGHRA and YSYEKL. The CDR3 loop spans 14 amino acids.

The chain joins TRBV5-1 to TRBJ2-1; no firm D call. V was clipped by 5 bases and J by 8 bases, with 8 bases between them. There are 11 residues in the CDR3. Germline lookup yields CDR1 SGHRS and CDR2 YFSETQ. CDR3 amino acids: CASSSVDEQFF. CDR3 in DNA: TGCGCCAGCAGTTCTGTTGATGAGCAGTTCTTC. Full variable domain (rest looked up from reference TRBV5-1 and TRBJ2-1): KAGVTQTPRYLIKTRGQQVTLSCSPISGHRSVSWYQQTPGQGLQFLFEYFSETQRNKGNFPGRFSGRQFSNSRSEMNVSTLELGDSALYLCASSSVDEQFFGPGTRLTVL.

V usage is TRBV5-1 and J usage is TRBJ2-7, with D perhaps TRBD1 (6 bases). The V end lost 0 bases, the J end lost 6 bases, and 13 bases lay between the germline ends. The CDR3 runs to 14 residues. Per germline, CDR1 SGHRS and CDR2 YFSETQ. The CDR3: CASSLGQPRGEQYF. CDR3 sequence (DNA): TGCGCCAGCAGCTTGGGGCAGCCCAGGGGCGAGCAGTACTTC.

The V gene is TRBV5-1, the J gene TRBJ1-1, with 7 nucleotides matching TRBD1. This CDR3 has 16 amino acids. Losses at the gene ends were 0 bases for V and 1 base for J; bases not matched to a gene: 6. The germline CDR1 and CDR2 sequences are SGHRS and YFSETQ. The CDR3 coding sequence is TGCGCCAGCAGCTTGGGAACCGGGACAGCGAACACTGAAGCTTTCTTT. It yields the protein CASSLGTGTANTEAFF.

This clone was seen only once. V and J are TRBV29-1 and TRBJ1-2; D gene uncertain. Deletions cut 0 bases from V and 2 bases from J, with 19 bases between. The CDR3 is made up of 17 amino acids. Germline CDR1 reads SQVTM; CDR2 reads ANQGSEA. CDR3 in amino acids: CSVEEAGRAALNYGYTF. The CDR3 DNA reads TGCAGCGTTGAAGAGGCGGGCAGAGCAGCCCTCAACTATGGCTACACCTTC.

The chain couples TRBV10-2 to TRBJ2-7, with D tentatively TRBD2 (6 bases). CDR3 length: 15 residues. Germline lookup yields CDR1 WSHSY and CDR2 SAAADI. The V end lost 3 bases, the J end lost 1 base, and 13 bases lay between the germline ends. CDR3: CASSDGAGGSYEQYF. CDR3 in DNA: TGCGCCAGCAGTGATGGGGCAGGAGGGTCCTACGAGCAGTACTTC.

The genes are TRBV11-3 and TRBJ2-7; D gene ambiguous. This CDR3 spans 13 amino acids. Per germline, CDR1 SGHNT and CDR2 YENEEA. V was shortened by 2 bases and J by 5 bases, with 10 bases between the two germline ends. For the CDR3, the DNA is TGTGCCAGCAGCTTAAGCCTCCAGGACGAGCAGTACTTC. Protein product: CASSLSLQDEQYF.

This chain connects TRBV7-8 to TRBJ2-5, with D possibly matching TRBD2 (6 bases). Looked up from germline, CDR1 is SGHVS and CDR2 is FQNEAQ. V lost 3 bases to trimming and J lost 5 bases, with 13 bases between them. This CDR3 region has 14 residues. The CDR3 region is CASSFLALMETQYF. The CDR3 DNA follows: TGTGCCAGCAGCTTCCTAGCGCTAATGGAGACCCAGTACTTC.

This clone was seen only a few times. The chain recombines TRBV6-1 with TRBJ1-1; D is unresolved. In germline, CDR1 is MNHNS, CDR2 SASEGT. The CDR3 runs 15 residues. Trimming took 3 bases from V and 2 from J, leaving 13 bases between them. The CDR3 DNA is TGTGCCAGCAGTGAGCCCGGAGCGATTAACACTGAAGCTTTCTTT. Residues: CASSEPGAINTEAFF.

The V call is TRBV6-5, the J call TRBJ2-3, with TRBD1 identical over 8 bases. V was clipped by 4 bases and J by 5 bases; unmatched bases: 5. Per germline, CDR1 MNHEY and CDR2 SVGAGI. The CDR3 covers 14 residues. The DNA for the CDR3 is TGTGCCAGCAGTTCTTCAGGGGGCGGAGATACGCAGTATTTT. Protein sequence: CASSSSGGGDTQYF.

This chain joins TRBV28 and TRBJ2-1; 8 bases map to TRBD2. V lost 1 base and J lost 6; bases outside the gene matches: 5. Per germline, CDR1 MDHEN and CDR2 SYDVKM. The CDR3 runs 15 residues. The CDR3 DNA reads as TGTGCCAGCAGTTTATCTAGCGGGTACATCAATGAGCAGTTCTTC. Its translation is CASSLSSGYINEQFF.

The chain employs TRBV25-1 and TRBJ2-1, with 7 bases matching TRBD2. With 4 bases clipped from V and 4 bases from J, the junction kept 10 bases outside the gene matches. The CDR3 consists of 16 residues. CDR1 is MGHDK and CDR2 is SYGVNS in the germline V gene. This chain's CDR3 is CASSGVAGEVYNEQFF. DNA of the CDR3: TGTGCCAGCAGTGGGGTGGCGGGAGAGGTTTACAATGAGCAGTTCTTC.

This clone was counted once. The chain carries TRBV19 and TRBJ2-5; TRBD1 agrees at 9 bases. The CDR3 has 16 amino acids. Germline V gene data show CDR1 as LNHDA and CDR2 as SQIVND (reference sequence). V trimming: 5 bases; J trimming: 6 bases; junction bases outside the gene matches: 13. As DNA, the CDR3 is TGTGCCAGTAGTGACCCCGGGACAGGGAATTTTAAGACCCAGTACTTC. Protein: CASSDPGTGNFKTQYF.

The chain combines TRBV4-2 with TRBJ1-4; 8 nucleotides match TRBD1. V trimming: 4 bases; J trimming: 4 bases; junction bases outside the gene matches: 8. Germline assignment: CDR1 LGHNA and CDR2 YNFKEQ. This CDR3 comprises 16 residues. The CDR3 loop reads CASSPPGQGYNEKLFF. In nucleotides, the CDR3 is TGTGCCAGCAGCCCTCCCGGACAGGGTTATAATGAAAAACTGTTTTTT.

V and J are TRBV6-1 and TRBJ2-3, with 7 bases identical to TRBD1. V lost 11 bases and J lost 4; bases outside the gene matches: 6. CDR1 is MNHNS and CDR2 is SASEGT in the germline V gene. The CDR3 totals 12 residues. The CDR3 DNA sequence: TGTGCCGGGGGACAGCGCCCAGATACGCAGTATTTT. This codes for CAGGQRPDTQYF.